This is a list of T cell receptor beta chains from one sample in a study of CD8 T cells in Susac syndrome. TCRdb independently ran MiXCR on the immunoSEQ multiplex PCR reads; one entry per CDR3 protein. The sample has around 300,000 distinct CDR3 sequences; around 91% are singletons. The source material was CD8+ T cells from PBMCs. The source is a human donor with multiple sclerosis. The CDR3 runs from the conserved cysteine through the conserved F or W. A D gene is named only where the DNA matches it firmly. Clone size is stated in some rows and not others, as once, few, many or a class when expanded.

J: TRBJ1-6
size: -
V: TRBV19
D: -
DNA: TGTGCCAGTAGTATGGGTGCCTCACCCCTCCACTTT
CDR3: CASSMGASPLHF

J: TRBJ2-1
size: -
V: TRBV12-3/TRBV12-4
D: TRBD2
DNA: TGTGCCAGCAGTTCCCCCCAGGGACTAGCGGGAGTGTACAATGAGCAGTTCTTC
CDR3: CASSSPQGLAGVYNEQFF

J: TRBJ2-1
size: -
V: TRBV12-5
D: -
DNA: TGTGCTAGTGGTTTGAAGCGGAAAGGCGGCGAAAATGAGCAGTTCTTC
CDR3: CASGLKRKGGENEQFF

J: TRBJ2-5
size: -
V: TRBV9
D: -
DNA: TGTGCCAGCAGCGTATCACTAGGGGCCCAAGAGACCCAGTACTTC
CDR3: CASSVSLGAQETQYF

J: TRBJ2-5
size: -
V: TRBV6-1
D: TRBD2
DNA: TGTGCCAGCACCCAAAGGATAGCGGGAGGCGTAGGAGAGACCCAGTACTTC
CDR3: CASTQRIAGGVGETQYF

J: TRBJ2-1
size: -
V: TRBV9
D: TRBD1
DNA: TGTGCCAGCAGCGGGGACAGAGGACTCAATGAGCAGTTCTTC
CDR3: CASSGDRGLNEQFF

J: TRBJ1-2
size: -
V: TRBV19
D: -
DNA: TGTGCCAGTAGTCCACAGGGTCCGGAAGGCTACACCTTC
CDR3: CASSPQGPEGYTF

J: TRBJ2-7
size: -
V: TRBV28
D: -
DNA: TGTGCCAGCAGTTTCCCCGACTCCTGGGCTTCCTACGAGCAGTACTTC
CDR3: CASSFPDSWASYEQYF

J: TRBJ1-4
size: once
V: TRBV9
D: -
DNA: TGTGCCAGCAGCCCCCTTCCCGAGGGTGAAAAACTGTTTTTT
CDR3: CASSPLPEGEKLFF

J: TRBJ2-5
size: -
V: TRBV27
D: TRBD2
DNA: TGTGCCAGCAGTTTATTGGGAGGGTTTCAGGAGACCCAGTACTTC
CDR3: CASSLLGGFQETQYF

J: TRBJ2-1
size: -
V: TRBV27
D: -
DNA: TGTGCCAGCAGTTCCAAGTACACAAATGAGCAGTTCTTC
CDR3: CASSSKYTNEQFF

J: TRBJ1-1
size: -
V: TRBV5-6
D: -
DNA: TGTGCCAGCAGCTTGATGGGTGAGGGCACTGAAGCTTTCTTT
CDR3: CASSLMGEGTEAFF

J: TRBJ2-1
size: -
V: TRBV27
D: TRBD1
DNA: TGTGCCAGCGCAATAGGGGGCGTCTACAATGAGCAGTTCTTC
CDR3: CASAIGGVYNEQFF

J: TRBJ2-7
size: -
V: TRBV30
D: -
DNA: TGTGCCTGGAGTGTACGGAGTCGGTATCCCGACGAGCAGTACTTC
CDR3: CAWSVRSRYPDEQYF

J: TRBJ2-5
size: -
V: TRBV7-2
D: -
DNA: TGTGCCAGCAGCGGGAGGGAGACAGGGTTGAAGACCCAGTACTTC
CDR3: CASSGRETGLKTQYF

J: TRBJ2-2
size: -
V: TRBV20-1
D: -
DNA: TGCAGTACCTCGGGGGGCCGTGCGAACACCGGGGAGCTGTTTTTT
CDR3: CSTSGGRANTGELFF

J: TRBJ2-3
size: -
V: TRBV30
D: -
DNA: TGTGCCTGGGTCTGGGGGCGGGGAGCAGATACGCAGTATTTT
CDR3: CAWVWGRGADTQYF

J: TRBJ2-3
size: -
V: TRBV3-1
D: -
DNA: TGTGCCAGCAGCCAAGCGAGGGCGAGCACAGATACGCAGTATTTT
CDR3: CASSQARASTDTQYF

J: TRBJ2-3
size: -
V: TRBV28
D: TRBD1
DNA: TGTGCCAGCAGTTCTTACCGGGACAGGGCAGATACGCAGTATTTT
CDR3: CASSSYRDRADTQYF

J: TRBJ2-3
size: -
V: TRBV27
D: -
DNA: TGTGCCAGCAGTTTGGTCGGGAGCACAGATACGCAGTATTTT
CDR3: CASSLVGSTDTQYF

J: TRBJ1-6
size: -
V: TRBV7-6
D: -
DNA: TGTGCCAGCAGCTCTACAGGGAATTCACCCCTCCACTTT
CDR3: CASSSTGNSPLHF

J: TRBJ2-3
size: -
V: TRBV14
D: TRBD2
DNA: TGTGCCAGCAGCCTGGGGACTAGCGGGGGGCCGCAGTATTTT
CDR3: CASSLGTSGGPQYF

J: TRBJ2-5
size: -
V: TRBV12-3/TRBV12-4
D: -
DNA: TGTGCCAGCAGTTTAGGTCGGATCCCCCAAGAGACCCAGTACTTC
CDR3: CASSLGRIPQETQYF

J: TRBJ2-1
size: once
V: TRBV27
D: TRBD1
DNA: TGTGCCAGCAGCTTAACGACAGGGTACAATGAGCAGTTCTTC
CDR3: CASSLTTGYNEQFF

J: TRBJ1-1
size: -
V: TRBV6-6
D: -
DNA: TGTGCCAGCAGTTACTTGGGGATTCACACTGAAGCTTTCTTT
CDR3: CASSYLGIHTEAFF

J: TRBJ2-1
size: -
V: TRBV7-9
D: TRBD2
DNA: TGTGCCAGCAGCGTCCCGGGACTAGCGAACAATGAGCAGTTCTTC
CDR3: CASSVPGLANNEQFF

J: TRBJ1-5
size: -
V: TRBV6-6
D: -
DNA: TGTGCCAGCGGAGAGAGCAATCAGCCCCAGCATTTT
CDR3: CASGESNQPQHF

J: TRBJ1-1
size: -
V: TRBV29-1
D: TRBD1
DNA: TGCAGCGTTGCTCCGGGACAGGGGGCCCCCACTGAAGCTTTCTTT
CDR3: CSVAPGQGAPTEAFF

J: TRBJ1-6
size: -
V: TRBV27
D: TRBD1
DNA: TGTGCCAGCAGTTGGGGAAAGGGGGCTTATTCACCCCTCCACTTT
CDR3: CASSWGKGAYSPLHF

J: TRBJ1-3
size: -
V: TRBV30
D: -
DNA: TGTGCCTGGAACCCCCACGGAAACACCATATATTTT
CDR3: CAWNPHGNTIYF

J: TRBJ2-5
size: -
V: TRBV2
D: -
DNA: TGTGCCAGCAGTGAAGTGCGCAGGGCTGAGGAGACCCAGTACTTC
CDR3: CASSEVRRAEETQYF

J: TRBJ2-7
size: -
V: TRBV11-2
D: -
DNA: TGTGCCAGCAGCGTCCAACAAGGGGGCTACGAGCAGTACTTC
CDR3: CASSVQQGGYEQYF

J: TRBJ2-2
size: -
V: TRBV24-1
D: -
DNA: TGTGCCACCAGTGATTTGGGTCCTTCCCAGGTTAACACCGGGGAGCTGTTTTTT
CDR3: CATSDLGPSQVNTGELFF

J: TRBJ2-1
size: -
V: TRBV9
D: -
DNA: TGTGCCAGCAGCGCCCCAAGGGTAAATGAGCAGTTCTTC
CDR3: CASSAPRVNEQFF

J: TRBJ1-6
size: -
V: TRBV23-1
D: -
DNA: TGCGCCAGCAGAGCACCAGGGGTTCCCCTCCACTTT
CDR3: CASRAPGVPLHF

J: TRBJ1-4
size: -
V: TRBV7-9
D: -
DNA: TGTGCCAGCAGCTTAAGTCTTGATGACGAAAAACTGTTTTTT
CDR3: CASSLSLDDEKLFF

J: TRBJ2-7
size: -
V: TRBV6-1
D: -
DNA: TGTGCCAGCGCCCCCAGGGAGTCCTACGAGCAGTACTTC
CDR3: CASAPRESYEQYF

J: TRBJ1-1
size: -
V: TRBV15
D: -
DNA: TGTGCCACCAGCAGAGCGGGGGTTGATACTGAAGCTTTCTTT
CDR3: CATSRAGVDTEAFF

J: TRBJ2-2
size: few
V: TRBV7-8
D: -
DNA: TGTGCCAGCAGCCCGGGGGCCGGGGAGCTGTTTTTT
CDR3: CASSPGAGELFF

J: TRBJ1-5
size: -
V: TRBV6-6
D: -
DNA: TGTGCCAGCAGGTTGGGGGGGGATGGGCCCAATCAGCCCCAGCATTTT
CDR3: CASRLGGDGPNQPQHF

J: TRBJ1-5
size: -
V: TRBV11-2
D: -
DNA: TGTGCCAGCAGCTTAGATACGTCAAGCAATCAGCCCCAGCATTTT
CDR3: CASSLDTSSNQPQHF

J: TRBJ2-6
size: -
V: TRBV30
D: -
DNA: TGTGCCTTGTGGGGTGGGGCCAACGTCCTGACTTTC
CDR3: CALWGGANVLTF

J: TRBJ2-2
size: -
V: TRBV25-1
D: -
DNA: TGTGCCAGCTCCCCCCCTACAGGTTGGGGGGCCGGGGAGCTGTTTTTT
CDR3: CASSPPTGWGAGELFF

J: TRBJ2-1
size: -
V: TRBV28
D: -
DNA: TGTGCCAGCAGTGCTTTCTCCGGGGTGGGGGGATACAATGAGCAGTTCTTC
CDR3: CASSAFSGVGGYNEQFF

J: TRBJ2-3
size: -
V: TRBV19
D: TRBD2
DNA: TGTGCCAGTAATAGCGGGTATAGCACAGATACGCAGTATTTT
CDR3: CASNSGYSTDTQYF

J: TRBJ2-6
size: -
V: TRBV19
D: -
DNA: TGTGCCAGTAGTATTTCTGGGGCCAACGTCCTGACTTTC
CDR3: CASSISGANVLTF

J: TRBJ2-4
size: -
V: TRBV6-2/TRBV6-3
D: -
DNA: TGTGCCAGCAGTTATTCGCCGCGAGCACTTCAGTACTTC
CDR3: CASSYSPRALQYF

J: TRBJ2-1
size: -
V: TRBV6-2/TRBV6-3
D: -
DNA: TGTGCCAGTTTACCTGTAGGGGGAAACAATGAGCAGTTCTTC
CDR3: CASLPVGGNNEQFF

J: TRBJ2-3
size: -
V: TRBV6-4
D: -
DNA: TGTGCCAGCAGCCAGGGGGGGGGCACAGATACGCAGTATTTT
CDR3: CASSQGGGTDTQYF

J: TRBJ2-1
size: -
V: TRBV30
D: -
DNA: TGTGCCTGGAACGGTTACAATGAGCAGTTCTTC
CDR3: CAWNGYNEQFF

J: TRBJ2-5
size: -
V: TRBV6-5
D: -
DNA: TGTGCCAGCAGTGCCGGGGTCCAAGAGACCCAGTACTTC
CDR3: CASSAGVQETQYF

J: TRBJ2-7
size: -
V: TRBV7-8
D: -
DNA: TGTGCCAGCATAGGGGCGGCGAGCTACGAGCAGTACTTC
CDR3: CASIGAASYEQYF

J: TRBJ2-7
size: -
V: TRBV11-2
D: -
DNA: TGTGCCAGCAGAACAGGGATCTACGAGCAGTACTTC
CDR3: CASRTGIYEQYF

J: TRBJ2-5
size: -
V: TRBV5-6
D: -
DNA: TGTGCCAGCAGCTCTTTGGACAAAGGGGAGCAAGAGACCCAGTACTTC
CDR3: CASSSLDKGEQETQYF

J: TRBJ2-7
size: -
V: TRBV2
D: TRBD1
DNA: TGTGCCAGCCAAACTGGGACAGGATCCTACGAGCAGTACTTC
CDR3: CASQTGTGSYEQYF

J: TRBJ1-2
size: -
V: TRBV7-9
D: -
DNA: TGTGCCAGCAGCTTATTGCCAGGGAACTATGGCTACACCTTC
CDR3: CASSLLPGNYGYTF

J: TRBJ1-5
size: -
V: TRBV6-2/TRBV6-3
D: -
DNA: TGTGCCAGCAGTCAGACCGGGGGAGGTGGTCAGCCCCAGCATTTT
CDR3: CASSQTGGGGQPQHF

J: TRBJ1-1
size: -
V: TRBV6-2/TRBV6-3
D: TRBD1
DNA: TGTGCCAGCAGTTACTCGGGGGACAGGGCGGGCACTGAAGCTTTCTTT
CDR3: CASSYSGDRAGTEAFF

J: TRBJ2-3
size: -
V: TRBV4-2
D: -
DNA: TGTGCCAGCAGCCAAGATGAGGGGGGGCCAGATACGCAGTATTTT
CDR3: CASSQDEGGPDTQYF

J: TRBJ2-1
size: -
V: TRBV28
D: TRBD2
DNA: TGTGCCAGCACCTCCCTTGGGCTAGCGGGTTATTCCTCCTACAATGAGCAGTTCTTC
CDR3: CASTSLGLAGYSSYNEQFF